What follows is one TCR beta chain and its context. Its antigen is unidentified. This sample was included in a study of identical twins' blood T cells. For the study at large: About 50 million reads came from around twelve libraries, six alpha, six beta. Study results and limitations: Even for out-of-frame TCRbeta, twins reportedly shared V gene usage much more than unrelated donors. Top TCRbeta clonotypes were shared more with twin than unrelated donors.

TCR cDNA libraries were made from RNA using a previously described, modified protocol. TCRdb itself ran the 5' RACE reads through MiXCR, one entry per CDR3 protein. The sample records roughly 380,000 distinct CDR3 sequences, 28% being singletons. The V end lost 2 bases, the J end lost 8 bases, and 9 bases lay between the germline ends. This CDR3 spans 11 amino acids. Germline V gives CDR1 SQVTM, CDR2 ANQGSEA. The V and J genes are TRBV29-1 and TRBJ1-2; possibly TRBD1 for D (5 bases). Source material: PBMCs. This clonotype originated in a woman aged 18 to 55 in good health. The DNA for the CDR3 is TGCAGCGTTGAATTGCAGGGAGGCTACACCTTC. Translation: CSVELQGGYTF. The whole variable domain, filled in from reference TRBV29-1 and TRBJ1-2, reads SAVISQKPSRDICQRGTSLTIQCQVDSQVTMMFWYRQQPGQSLTLIATANQGSEATYESGFVIDKFPISRPNLTFSTLTVSNMSPEDSSIYLCSVELQGGYTFGSGTRLTVV.